This is a list of T cell receptor beta chains from one sample in a study of beta chain features in type 1 diabetes. Here immunoSEQ multiplex PCR was the method, and the copy in TCRdb shows in-frame clones only, minus some. Counted here are about 240,000 clones, more than 11% occurring once; the ten biggest clones make up about 0.02%. The sequenced material came from naive CD4+ T cells from blood. The receptor set was obtained from a young man with type 1 diabetes. The CDR3 runs from the conserved cysteine through the conserved F or W. Clone size appears in some rows only: once, few, many, or a class for an expanded clone.

TRBJ1-1 | TRBV4-1 | few | CASSHTPGTGNRNTEAFF
TRBJ1-1 | TRBV9 | few | CASSVAGVHTEAFF
TRBJ1-4 | TRBV7-9 | few | CASSSTAGREKLFF
TRBJ1-1 | TRBV18 | . | CASSPPSQGFGFTEAFF
TRBJ1-4 | TRBV4-1 | few | CASSATGAGEKLFF
TRBJ1-2 | TRBV30 | few | CAWTAGQGFGYTF
TRBJ2-5 | TRBV4-1 | . | CASSLPDREQETQYF
TRBJ2-3 | TRBV5-6 | . | CASRRWGGTGDTQYF
TRBJ1-3 | TRBV6-6 | few | CASSYLSSGNTIYF
TRBJ2-1 | TRBV7-6 | few | CASSRGGNEQFF